This TCR beta chain was sequenced during a study of blood T cell repertoires in COVID-19. Looking at the study overall: The samples span acute and convalescent COVID-19 from the United States, Italy and Spain. PBMCs, B-cell-depleted T cells, or T cells provided the cDNA or gDNA that made up the material.

The authors' processing: Cell counts per sample came from amplifying reference gene primers. Assay: immunoSEQ multiplex PCR; the TCRdb copy retains only in-frame clones and omits some. For V, J and clone size, that table is used; D and trimming come from the DNA. The sample holds about 170,000 clones, about 80% seen once. This receptor was obtained from a man between 65 and 80 years old with active or convalescent COVID-19. The material sequenced was peripheral blood.

The CDR3 loop is CASSPTSGRGLGETQYF. The CDR3, as DNA: TGTGCCAGCAGCCCTACTAGCGGGAGAGGGCTGGGGGAGACCCAGTACTTC. The V gene is TRBV9, the J gene TRBJ2-5; 11 nucleotides align to TRBD2. In germline, CDR1 is SGDLS, CDR2 YYNGEE. The CDR3 totals 17 residues. V dropped 4 bases and J dropped 5; count of bases not matched to a gene: 13.